The subject of this entry is one TCR beta chain. The data belong to a study of monozygotic twins with inflammatory bowel disease. TCRdb reworked the 5' RACE reads into one entry per CDR3 protein, no DNA. The sample includes approximately 330,000 distinct CDR3 sequences. The length of the CDR3 is 14 residues. Germline CDR1 reads LNHDA; CDR2 reads SQIVND (reference sequence). Material: blood. The sequence was collected from a human donor with ulcerative colitis or Crohn's disease, or a healthy co-twin of an affected twin (not recorded which). J is TRBJ2-1 and V is TRBV19; TCRdb's D call, TRBD1, is unchecked because there is no DNA. This CDR3 is CASNTGVSYNEQFF.